Shown below are 28 T cell receptor beta chains from a single sample sequenced in a study of OX40 agonist ivuxolimab in advanced cancers. The data were produced by immunoSEQ multiplex PCR, yet TCRdb's version contains in-frame clones alone and is incomplete. The sample has over 35,000 clones, under 90% seen once. Material: CD4+ or CD8+ T cells sorted from blood, obtained in a trial of the OX40 agonist ivuxolimab. The receptors were gathered from an adult with an advanced solid tumor such as melanoma, head and neck, liver or kidney cancer.

V gene TRBV9 combines with J gene TRBJ2-1; 7 positions match TRBD1. Germline-derived CDR1 and CDR2 are SGDLS and YYNGEE. The junction had 5 bases not matched to a gene; V was cut back by 3 bases and J by 2 bases. The CDR3 loop spans 15 amino acids. The CDR3 sequence is CASSEQGIPYNEQFF. Written as DNA, the CDR3 is TGTGCCAGCAGCGAACAGGGGATCCCCTACAATGAGCAGTTCTTC.

The chain joins TRBV6-1 to TRBJ1-6; no firm D call. The CDR3 extends over 17 amino acids. Per germline, CDR1 MNHNS and CDR2 SASEGT. The V gene lost 1 base and the J gene lost 1 base, with 11 bases spanning the gap. CDR3 loop: CASSEGASRSYNSPLHF. CDR3 nucleotide sequence: TGTGCCAGCAGTGAAGGGGCCTCGAGGTCCTATAATTCACCCCTCCACTTT.

The rearrangement links TRBV7-3 to TRBJ2-5, with D perhaps TRBD1 or TRBD2 (7 bases each). V was cut by 5 bases and J by 5 bases, with 18 bases left in between. The germline V gene has CDR1 SGHTA and CDR2 FQGTGA. This CDR3 spans 15 amino acids. The chain's CDR3 is CASSPQGGARETQYF. The DNA of the CDR3 is TGTGCCAGCAGCCCTCAGGGGGGGGCTAGGGAGACCCAGTACTTC.

Turning to this clone: Germline and junction disagree at one end, which may indicate a read error. V gene TRBV6-6 combines with J gene TRBJ1-1, with D hard to call. This CDR3 is built from 15 residues. CDR1 is MNHNY and CDR2 is SVGAGI in the germline V gene (reference sequence). CDR3 sequence: CASSYSSVVNTEAFF. CDR3 bases: TGTGCCAGCAGTTACTCGAGCGTGGTGAATACTGAAGCTTTCTTT.

This clone has a single count. The chain couples TRBV19 to TRBJ2-1; D call uncertain. This CDR3 has 15 amino acids. CDR1 and CDR2 (germline): LNHDA, SQIVND (reference sequence). V lost 5 bases and J lost 0, with 11 bases in between. This chain's CDR3 is CASSPSQSSYNEQFF. Here the CDR3 DNA reads TGTGCCAGTAGTCCGAGCCAGAGCTCCTACAATGAGCAGTTCTTC.

The chain joins TRBV6-1 to TRBJ1-2; D uncertain. The CDR3 sequence is 14 residues long. In germline, CDR1 is MNHNS, CDR2 SASEGT. V lost 2 bases and J 8 bases, leaving 15 bases between the germline ends. The DNA for the CDR3 is TGTGCCAGCAGTGAAAACTCAAATTACAAGGGCTACACCTTC. It yields the protein CASSENSNYKGYTF.

V is TRBV2 and J is TRBJ1-5; tentatively, D is TRBD1 (5 bases). V lost 4 bases, J lost 1 base, and 8 bases lay in between. From germline, CDR1 is SNHLY and CDR2 FYNNEI. This CDR3 has 14 amino acids. The CDR3 DNA reads TGTGCCAGCAGTGGACGGACAAGCAATCAGCCCCAGCATTTT. It is translated as CASSGRTSNQPQHF. The variable domain in full, completed from reference TRBV2 and TRBJ1-5, reads EPEVTQTPSHQVTQMGQEVILRCVPISNHLYFYWYRQILGQKVEFLVSFYNNEISEKSEIFDDQFSVERPDGSNFTLKIRSTKLEDSAMYFCASSGRTSNQPQHFGDGTRLSIL.

The rearrangement joins TRBV29-1 to TRBJ1-2; 9 positions match TRBD1. This CDR3 comprises 15 residues. V trimming: 6 bases; J trimming: 8 bases; junction bases outside the gene matches: 16. The germline CDR1 and CDR2 sequences are SQVTM and ANQGSEA. The DNA for the CDR3 is TGCAGCGTCTTAGATTTAAGGGACAGGGCGGGCGGCTACACCTTC. It is translated as CSVLDLRDRAGGYTF.

The rearrangement uses TRBV18 and TRBJ1-5; D is undetermined. Germline V gene data show CDR1 as KGHSH and CDR2 as LQKENI. The CDR3 is 13 residues long. V dropped 2 bases and J dropped 1 base, with 3 bases sitting between them. As DNA, the CDR3 is TGTGCCAGCTCACCAGGCAGCAATCAGCCCCAGCATTTT. As protein: CASSPGSNQPQHF.

This clone was seen only once. This sequence joins TRBV2 and TRBJ2-1; D is perhaps TRBD2 (5 bases). CDR3 length equals 14 residues. V shed 6 bases and J shed 2 bases, with 11 bases lying between them. CDR1 SNHLY and CDR2 FYNNEI come from the germline V gene. CDR3 region: CASREDSTYNEQFF. DNA for the CDR3: TGTGCCAGCAGGGAGGATTCTACCTACAATGAGCAGTTCTTC.

V and J are TRBV6-1 and TRBJ1-1; no definite D call. Trimming removed 6 bases at V and 1 base at J, with 6 bases between. This CDR3 has 12 residues. Germline CDR1 and CDR2: MNHNS and SASEGT. This CDR3 is CASRDGNTEAFF. The CDR3 DNA reads as TGTGCCAGCAGGGACGGGAACACTGAAGCTTTCTTT.

The V gene is TRBV6-5, the J gene TRBJ1-2; D is unresolved. Trimming left V 5 bases short and J 1 base short, with 8 bases between. This CDR3 comprises 13 residues. The germline gives CDR1 MNHEY, CDR2 SVGAGI. The CDR3 loop reads CASSPTDNYGYTF. The CDR3 bases are TGTGCCAGCAGTCCTACGGATAACTATGGCTACACCTTC.

J is TRBJ2-5 and V is TRBV2, with D possibly TRBD1 on 5 matching bases. The J call is in doubt because the DNA end fits TRBJ2-7 better. The CDR3 is made up of 14 amino acids. From germline, CDR1 is SNHLY and CDR2 FYNNEI. This CDR3 reads CASSRTPDPYEQYF. Here the CDR3 DNA reads TGTGCCAGCAGTAGGACACCGGACCCCTACGAGCAGTACTTC.

The genes are TRBV5-1 and TRBJ2-3; tentatively, D is TRBD1 (6 bases). V was pared by 5 bases and J by 2 bases, with 15 bases between. The CDR3 is 15 amino acids. Germline V CDR1 and CDR2: SGHRS, YFSETQ. The CDR3 is CASRVQTGLTDTQYF. The DNA for the CDR3 is TGCGCCAGCAGGGTTCAAACAGGGCTCACAGATACGCAGTATTTT.

This clone was found once. The V and J genes are TRBV4-1 and TRBJ1-3; unclear D gene. The germline V gene has CDR1 MGHRA and CDR2 YSYEKL. This CDR3 spans 16 amino acids. The V end was cut by 0 bases, the J end by 0 bases, with 9 bases between. The CDR3 DNA reads as TGCGCCAGCAGCCAAGAGGACCTCAGCTCTGGAAACACCATATATTTT. Translating gives CASSQEDLSSGNTIYF.

This chain joins TRBV6-5 and TRBJ1-2, with D maybe TRBD1 (6 bases). Per the germline V gene, CDR1 is MNHEY and CDR2 is SVGAGI. This CDR3 comprises 14 residues. V was cut by 4 bases and J by 8 bases, with 17 bases left in between. Written as DNA, the CDR3 is TGTGCCAGCAGTTGGGGCGGGGGGGCTGAAGGCTACACCTTC. As protein: CASSWGGGAEGYTF.

The V call is TRBV28, the J call TRBJ1-5; TRBD1 agrees at 7 bases. Trimming at V came to 2 bases and at J to 1 base, leaving 2 bases not matched to a gene. The germline V gene has CDR1 MDHEN and CDR2 SYDVKM. The CDR3 length is 15 residues. CDR3 DNA: TGTGCCAGCAGTTTAGACAGGGAAAGCAATCAGCCCCAGCATTTT. This encodes CASSLDRESNQPQHF.

V and J are TRBV7-3 and TRBJ2-1; 8 positions agree with TRBD2. This CDR3 comprises 15 residues. Trimming took 5 bases from V and 8 from J; bases not matched to a gene: 11. CDR1 SGHTA and CDR2 FQGTGA come from the germline V gene. CDR3 sequence reads: CASSPRLAREDEQFF. The CDR3 coding sequence is TGTGCCAGCAGCCCCCGACTAGCGAGGGAGGATGAGCAGTTCTTC.

The chain couples TRBV19 to TRBJ1-1; a weak D match, TRBD1 (5 bases). The V and J ends lost 3 bases and 12 bases respectively, with 20 bases between them. The CDR3 covers 14 residues. Germline V CDR1 and CDR2: LNHDA, SQIVND (reference sequence). Here the CDR3 reads CASSIGTGTGDTFF. The CDR3 DNA follows: TGTGCCAGTAGTATCGGAACCGGGACGGGTGATACTTTCTTT.

This chain connects TRBV7-3 to TRBJ2-3; 10 positions match TRBD1. Trimming took 4 bases from V and 5 from J; bases not matched to a gene: 6. CDR1 and CDR2 from the germline V gene are SGHTA and FQGTGA. This CDR3 contains 15 residues. CDR3 nucleotide sequence: TGTGCCAGCAGCTCCCCGGGACAGGGGAGAGATACGCAGTATTTT. Its translation: CASSSPGQGRDTQYF.

The chain combines TRBV7-8 with TRBJ2-1, with 14 nucleotides matching TRBD2. The CDR3 totals 18 residues. V shed 4 bases and J 0 bases; nucleotides not matched to a gene: 5. Germline V gene data show CDR1 as SGHVS and CDR2 as FQNEAQ. The CDR3 here is CASSWSGTSGSSYNEQFF. CDR3 DNA: TGTGCCAGCAGCTGGTCCGGGACTAGCGGGAGCTCCTACAATGAGCAGTTCTTC.

In this sample, this clone turned up once. The V and J genes are TRBV7-2 and TRBJ2-7; 8 bases are shared with TRBD1. The CDR3 totals 15 residues. Germline-derived CDR1 and CDR2 are SGHTA and FQGNSA. V shed 5 bases and J 2 bases; nucleotides not matched to a gene: 8. The CDR3 DNA follows: TGTGCCAGCAGCCCTGACAGGGGTTTAGCCTACGAGCAGTACTTC. It encodes CASSPDRGLAYEQYF. The entire variable domain, with the rest obtained from reference TRBV7-2 and TRBJ2-7, is as follows: GAGVSQSPSNKVTEKGKDVELRCDPISGHTALYWYRQSLGQGLEFLIYFQGNSAPDKSGLPSDRFSAERTGGSVSTLTIQRTQQEDSAVYLCASSPDRGLAYEQYFGPGTRLTVT.

V gene TRBV6-6 combines with J gene TRBJ2-7, with D maybe TRBD2 (5 bases). In germline, CDR1 is MNHNY, CDR2 SVGAGI (reference sequence). V dropped 2 bases and J dropped 7 bases, with 15 bases sitting between them. This CDR3 spans 14 amino acids. As DNA, the CDR3 is TGTGCCAGCAGTTACACCCCGGGTCGGGATGAGCAGTACTTC. Translation: CASSYTPGRDEQYF.

V and J are TRBV28 and TRBJ2-7; D may correspond to TRBD1 or TRBD2 (5 bases each). Looked up from germline, CDR1 is MDHEN and CDR2 is SYDVKM. V lost 7 bases, J lost 3 bases, and 16 bases lay in between. The CDR3 has 14 residues. The CDR3 reads CASTPGPNVYEQYF. The CDR3 DNA reads as TGTGCCAGCACCCCGGGACCTAACGTCTACGAGCAGTACTTC. Looking up the rest from reference TRBV28 and TRBJ2-7 gives the full variable domain: DVKVTQSSRYLVKRTGEKVFLECVQDMDHENMFWYRQDPGLGLRLIYFSYDVKMKEKGDIPEGYSVSREKKERFSLILESASTNQTSMYLCASTPGPNVYEQYFGPGTRLTVT.

The chain uses TRBV9 and TRBJ2-3; D assignment may be TRBD1 or TRBD2 (5 bases each). CDR1 and CDR2 from the germline V gene are SGDLS and YYNGEE. This CDR3 has 18 amino acids. Trimming pared 0 bases from V and 2 bases from J, leaving 19 bases between. The CDR3 spells CASSVGGGSTGVTDTQYF. In DNA form, the CDR3 reads TGTGCCAGCAGCGTAGGTGGGGGATCCACCGGCGTCACAGATACGCAGTATTTT.

The V and J genes are TRBV28 and TRBJ2-7; the D gene is possibly TRBD2 (6 bases). V lost 3 bases, J lost 3 bases, and 18 bases lay in between. CDR3 length: 16 residues. Germline V gene lookup returns CDR1 MDHEN and CDR2 SYDVKM. CDR3 bases: TGTGCCAGCAGTTTCGGGAGTAAGTCAAGGGGCTACGAGCAGTACTTC. It encodes CASSFGSKSRGYEQYF.

The chain links TRBV11-2 to TRBJ1-1; D possibly corresponds to TRBD1 (6 bases). Trimming removed 2 bases from V and 0 bases from J, with 13 bases in between. Per germline, CDR1 SGHAT and CDR2 FQNNGV. This CDR3 region has 16 residues. The CDR3 bases are TGTGCCAGCAGCTTATATGAGGGGGGCATGAACACTGAAGCTTTCTTT. Residues: CASSLYEGGMNTEAFF. Combining the CDR3 with reference TRBV11-2 and TRBJ1-1 gives the whole variable domain EAGVAQSPRYKIIEKRQSVAFWCNPISGHATLYWYQQILGQGPKLLIQFQNNGVVDDSQLPKDRFSAERLKGVDSTLKIQPAKLEDSAVYLCASSLYEGGMNTEAFFGQGTRLTVV.

The J gene is TRBJ2-2, the V gene TRBV4-2, with D unresolved. Germline V gene lookup returns CDR1 LGHNA and CDR2 YNFKEQ. V lost 1 base and J 0 bases, leaving 9 bases between the germline ends. CDR3 length: 16 amino acids. This CDR3 reads CASSQAGGANTGELFF. The CDR3 nucleotides read TGTGCCAGCAGCCAAGCGGGCGGAGCGAACACCGGGGAGCTGTTTTTT.